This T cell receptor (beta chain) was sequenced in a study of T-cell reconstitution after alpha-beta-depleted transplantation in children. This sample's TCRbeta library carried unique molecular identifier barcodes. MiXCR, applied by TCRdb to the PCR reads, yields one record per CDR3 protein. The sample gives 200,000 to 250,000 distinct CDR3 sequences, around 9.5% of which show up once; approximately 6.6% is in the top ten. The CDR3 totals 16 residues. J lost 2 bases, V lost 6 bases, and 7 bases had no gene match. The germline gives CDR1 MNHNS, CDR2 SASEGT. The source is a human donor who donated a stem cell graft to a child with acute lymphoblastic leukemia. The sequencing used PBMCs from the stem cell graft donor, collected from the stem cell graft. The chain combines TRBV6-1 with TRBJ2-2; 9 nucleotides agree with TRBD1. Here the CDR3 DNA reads TGTGCCAGCAGCGGAGGGACAGGGATAAACACCGGGGAGCTGTTTTTT. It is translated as CASSGGTGINTGELFF.